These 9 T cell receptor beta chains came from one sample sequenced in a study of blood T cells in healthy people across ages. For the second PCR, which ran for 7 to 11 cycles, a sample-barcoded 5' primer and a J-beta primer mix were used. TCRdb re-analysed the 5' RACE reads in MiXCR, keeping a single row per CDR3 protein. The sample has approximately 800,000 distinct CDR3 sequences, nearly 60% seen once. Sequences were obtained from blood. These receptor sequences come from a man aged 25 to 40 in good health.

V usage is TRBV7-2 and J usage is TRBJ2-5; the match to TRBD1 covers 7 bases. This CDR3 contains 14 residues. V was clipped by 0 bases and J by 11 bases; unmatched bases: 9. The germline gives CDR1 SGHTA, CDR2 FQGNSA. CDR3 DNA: TGTGCCAGCAGCTTAGCGCGCACAGGGGATGAGCAGTACTTC. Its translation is CASSLARTGDEQYF.

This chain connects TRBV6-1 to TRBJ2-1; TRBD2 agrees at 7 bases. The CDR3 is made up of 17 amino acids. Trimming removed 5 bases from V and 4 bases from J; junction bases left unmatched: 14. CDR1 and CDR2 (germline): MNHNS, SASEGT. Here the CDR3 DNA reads TGTGCCAGCAGTCCCCTCCCGGCCGGGAGGAGGTACAATGAGCAGTTCTTC. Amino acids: CASSPLPAGRRYNEQFF.

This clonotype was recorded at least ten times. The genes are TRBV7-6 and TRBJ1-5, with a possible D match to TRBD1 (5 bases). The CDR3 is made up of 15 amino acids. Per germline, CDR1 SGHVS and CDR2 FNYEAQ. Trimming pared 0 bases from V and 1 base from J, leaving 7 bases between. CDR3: CASSLAWGSNQPQHF. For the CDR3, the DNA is TGTGCCAGCAGCTTAGCATGGGGGAGCAATCAGCCCCAGCATTTT.

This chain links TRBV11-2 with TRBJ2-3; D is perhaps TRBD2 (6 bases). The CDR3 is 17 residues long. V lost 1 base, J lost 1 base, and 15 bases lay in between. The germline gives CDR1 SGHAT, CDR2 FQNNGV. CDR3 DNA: TGTGCCAGCAGCTTAGTCGGGATTTCGGGAGGCACAGATACGCAGTATTTT. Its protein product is CASSLVGISGGTDTQYF.

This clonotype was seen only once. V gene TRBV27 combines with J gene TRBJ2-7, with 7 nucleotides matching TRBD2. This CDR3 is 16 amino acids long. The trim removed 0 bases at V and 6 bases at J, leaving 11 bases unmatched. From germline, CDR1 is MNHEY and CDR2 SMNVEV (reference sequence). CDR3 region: CASSLSGREKPSEQYF. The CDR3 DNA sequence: TGTGCCAGCAGTTTATCGGGGCGGGAGAAGCCCTCCGAGCAGTACTTC.

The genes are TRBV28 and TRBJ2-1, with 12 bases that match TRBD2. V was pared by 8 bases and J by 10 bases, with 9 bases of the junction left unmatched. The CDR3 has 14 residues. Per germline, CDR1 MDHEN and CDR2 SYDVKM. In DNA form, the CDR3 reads TGTGCCAGCCGAGGACTAGCGGGGTGGAAAGAGCAGTTCTTC. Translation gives CASRGLAGWKEQFF. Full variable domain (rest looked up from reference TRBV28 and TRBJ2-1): DVKVTQSSRYLVKRTGEKVFLECVQDMDHENMFWYRQDPGLGLRLIYFSYDVKMKEKGDIPEGYSVSREKKERFSLILESASTNQTSMYLCASRGLAGWKEQFFGPGTRLTVL.

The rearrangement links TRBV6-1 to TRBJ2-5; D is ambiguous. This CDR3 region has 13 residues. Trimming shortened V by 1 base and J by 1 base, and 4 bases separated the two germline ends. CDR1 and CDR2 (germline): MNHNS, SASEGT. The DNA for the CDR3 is TGTGCCAGCAGTGAAGGATCCCAAGAGACCCAGTACTTC. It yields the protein CASSEGSQETQYF.

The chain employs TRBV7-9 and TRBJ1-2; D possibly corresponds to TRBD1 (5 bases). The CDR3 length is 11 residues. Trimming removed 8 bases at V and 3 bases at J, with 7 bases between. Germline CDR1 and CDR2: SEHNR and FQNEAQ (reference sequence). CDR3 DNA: TGTGCCAGCGGGGCGGACTATGGCTACACCTTC. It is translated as CASGADYGYTF.

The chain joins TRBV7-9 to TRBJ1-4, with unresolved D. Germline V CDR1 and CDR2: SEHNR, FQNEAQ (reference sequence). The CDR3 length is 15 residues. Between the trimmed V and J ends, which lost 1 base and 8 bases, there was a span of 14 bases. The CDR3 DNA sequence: TGTGCCAGCAGCTTAGGTGTGAGTACAGAGGAAAAACTGTTTTTT. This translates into CASSLGVSTEEKLFF.